This T cell receptor beta chain was captured by sequencing in a study of post-analysis software for immune sequencing data. Study-wide results and caveats: About 5 TRBV segments (TRBV5-6, TRBV5-1 and TRBV20-1 among them) occurred more frequently in patients than in controls. Controls showed significantly higher normalized Chao1 diversity than did multiple sclerosis patients.

The V segment lost 6 bases and the J segment 10 bases; nucleotides outside the gene matches: 7. CDR3 length: 12 amino acids. On this clonotype itself: The antigen is not known.

The library was made from cDNA and included unique molecular identifiers. The T cell input of roughly 0.9 to 11 million gave a few hundred thousand cDNA molecules. A single record per CDR3 protein comes from TCRdb applying MiXCR to the PCR reads. This table has fewer than 600,000 distinct CDR3 sequences, under 55% appearing once. The sequenced sample was blood. The TCR sequence derives from a girl aged 5 to 17 with multiple sclerosis. V is TRBV12-3 or TRBV12-4 and J is TRBJ1-2; 8 bases align to TRBD1. CDR3 amino acids: CASSAGQDHYTF. The DNA of the CDR3 is TGTGCCAGCAGCGCGGGACAGGACCACTACACCTTC.